The 9 T cell receptor beta chains given below trace back to one sample, sequenced in a study of Tregs in tolerant kidney transplant recipients. The repertoire was sequenced with immunoSEQ multiplex PCR; TCRdb's copy has only in-frame clones and lacks some. The sample records roughly 250,000 clones, about four fifths being singletons. The sample consisted of CD4+ T cells from blood. The receptors stem from a human donor in good health.

This clone was recorded once. As DNA, the CDR3 is TGCGCCAGCAGGGGGACTAGCGGGGTGATCACAGATACGCAGTATTTT. Its protein product is CASRGTSGVITDTQYF. The rearrangement links TRBV5-1 to TRBJ2-3, with 13 nucleotides matching TRBD2. The V gene's germline CDR1 is SGHRS and CDR2 YFSETQ. With 5 bases clipped from V and 2 bases from J, the junction kept 5 bases outside the gene matches. This CDR3 has 16 amino acids.

V is TRBV29-1 and J is TRBJ2-7; either TRBD1 or TRBD2 may supply D (6 bases each). The germline CDR1 and CDR2 sequences are SQVTM and ANQGSEA. This CDR3 region has 13 residues. V gave up 6 bases and J gave up 2 bases, with 14 bases separating them. The chain's CDR3 is CSVGGPGAYEQYF. CDR3 nucleotide sequence: TGCAGCGTAGGGGGGCCCGGCGCCTACGAGCAGTACTTC.

The chain recombines TRBV7-9 with TRBJ1-5, with D hard to call. CDR1 and CDR2 from the germline V gene are SEHNR and FQNEAQ (reference sequence). The CDR3 runs 13 residues. V was pared by 1 base and J by 5 bases, with 6 bases between. CDR3 protein: CASSLEIDQPQHF. For the CDR3, the DNA is TGTGCCAGCAGCTTAGAGATTGATCAGCCCCAGCATTTT.

The chain links TRBV7-3 to TRBJ2-5; D is ambiguous. The CDR3 loop spans 13 amino acids. V dropped 2 bases and J dropped 7 bases, with 11 bases sitting between them. The germline CDR1 and CDR2 sequences are SGHTA and FQGTGA. Here the CDR3 reads CASSLGSVGTQYF. The CDR3 bases are TGTGCCAGCAGCTTAGGGTCCGTAGGGACCCAGTACTTC. The full variable domain, with the rest looked up from reference TRBV7-3 and TRBJ2-5, is GAGVSQTPSNKVTEKGKYVELRCDPISGHTALYWYRQSLGQGPEFLIYFQGTGAADDSGLPNDRFFAVRPEGSVSTLKIQRTERGDSAVYLCASSLGSVGTQYFGPGTRLLVL.

CDR3: CASSSQGYGYTF. DNA for the CDR3: TGCGCCAGCAGCTCGCAGGGATATGGCTACACCTTC. V and J are TRBV5-1 and TRBJ1-2; TRBD1 is a possible D gene (5 bases). There are 12 residues in the CDR3. V shed 3 bases and J shed 5 bases, with 8 bases lying between them. The germline V gene encodes CDR1 SGHRS and CDR2 YFSETQ.

In this sample, this clone turned up a few times. The CDR3 spells CASSLAQGEDEAFF. The CDR3 DNA reads as TGCGCCAGCAGCTTGGCCCAGGGGGAGGATGAAGCTTTCTTT. The rearrangement uses TRBV5-1 and TRBJ1-1; 7 nucleotides agree with TRBD1. Germline assignment: CDR1 SGHRS and CDR2 YFSETQ. The CDR3 totals 14 residues. V dropped 0 bases and J dropped 7; count of bases not matched to a gene: 6.

This clone was seen more than once but under ten times. The CDR3 DNA reads as TGTGCCATCAGCCCCTGGGGGGACGAGCAGTACTTC. The encoded protein is CAISPWGDEQYF. The rearrangement joins TRBV10-3 to TRBJ2-7; D may be TRBD2 (6 bases). This CDR3 spans 12 amino acids. CDR1 ENHRY and CDR2 SYGVKD come from the germline V gene. Trimming removed 6 bases from V and 5 bases from J, with 11 bases in between.

The chain employs TRBV2 and TRBJ1-3, with D uncertain. V lost 5 bases and J 4 bases, leaving 9 bases between the germline ends. The CDR3 extends over 13 amino acids. Per the germline V gene, CDR1 is SNHLY and CDR2 is FYNNEI. The CDR3 region is CASSQSTGNTIYF. In DNA form, the CDR3 reads TGTGCCAGCAGTCAGTCGACGGGAAACACCATATATTTT.

This clone has a handful of counts. V usage is TRBV6-5 and J usage is TRBJ2-2; 13 bases are a match to TRBD2. Trimming cost V 4 bases and J 3 bases; bases outside gene matches: 2. The CDR3 length is 16 residues. Germline CDR1 reads MNHEY; CDR2 reads SVGAGI. The CDR3 DNA is TGTGCCAGCAGTTTACTAGCGGGAGGGGACACCGGGGAGCTGTTTTTT. Translation gives CASSLLAGGDTGELFF.